A single sample gave rise to the 19 T cell receptor beta chains below, sequenced in a study of neurological immune-mediated disorders. TCRdb redid the calling of the 5' RACE reads with MiXCR, one entry per CDR3 protein. The sample lists around 48,000 distinct CDR3 sequences, about 9.4% seen once, with about 20% in the top ten. Sequences were obtained from PBMCs. The source of these receptors is a woman between 35 and 50 years old with HTLV-1-associated myelopathy (HAM/TSP).

This clonotype was seen at least ten times. This chain uses TRBV4-1 with TRBJ1-5; no clear D gene. The V gene's germline CDR1 is MGHRA and CDR2 YSYEKL. V lost 0 bases to trimming and J lost 1 base, with 7 bases between them. The CDR3 loop spans 15 amino acids. CDR3 sequence reads: CASSQDGLSNQPQHF. DNA for the CDR3: TGCGCCAGCAGCCAAGATGGCCTCAGCAATCAGCCCCAGCATTTT.

This clonotype was recorded at least ten times. The chain has TRBV4-1 and TRBJ2-7; 8 bases agree with TRBD1. Trimming took 1 base from V and 5 from J; bases not matched to a gene: 7. The CDR3 is made up of 15 amino acids. Per germline, CDR1 MGHRA and CDR2 YSYEKL. CDR3 nucleotides: TGCGCCAGCAGCCAAGGCGGAGACAGGGGTAACGAGCAGTACTTC. Translated: CASSQGGDRGNEQYF.

Notes on this clonotype: A much larger clone differs by one base, so this may be a read error. The chain joins TRBV27 to TRBJ1-1, with TRBD1 identical over 9 bases. With V trimmed by 6 bases and J by 3 bases, 14 bases remained unmatched. The CDR3 contains 17 residues. The germline CDR1 and CDR2 sequences are MNHEY and SMNVEV (reference sequence). CDR3 nucleotide sequence: TGTGCCAGCAGCCACAGGGGGCATTTAAAAATGTACACTGAAGCTTTCTTT. It specifies CASSHRGHLKMYTEAFF.

There are many counts of this clonotype. The CDR3, as DNA: TGCGCCAGCAGCCCAGACAAACATCCCGGACTAGCGGGGGTGGATGAGCAGTTCTTC. This codes for CASSPDKHPGLAGVDEQFF. The genes are TRBV4-3 and TRBJ2-1; 13 positions match TRBD2. Germline-derived CDR1 and CDR2 are LGHNA and YSLEER. The junction had 17 bases not matched to a gene; V was cut back by 4 bases and J by 8 bases. The CDR3 spans 19 residues.

Concerning this clonotype itself: This clone may be a read error of a much larger clone one base away. CDR3 sequence: CASSLLDTWAHTEAFF. The CDR3 coding sequence is TGTGCCAGCAGCCTCCTAGATACATGGGCGCACACTGAAGCTTTCTTT. The genes are TRBV7-8 and TRBJ1-1; D is ambiguous. This CDR3 region has 16 residues. Germline V gene data show CDR1 as SGHVS and CDR2 as FQNEAQ. V lost 5 bases and J 3 bases, leaving 19 bases between the germline ends.

This clonotype has at least ten counts. The chain recombines TRBV27 with TRBJ2-7; TRBD2 is a possible D gene (5 bases). CDR1 is MNHEY and CDR2 is SMNVEV in the germline V gene (reference sequence). Trimming removed 4 bases from V and 4 bases from J, with 8 bases in between. CDR3 length: 12 amino acids. CDR3 nucleotide sequence: TGTGCCAGCAGTTCGACTAAGTACGAGCAGTACTTC. Its translation: CASSSTKYEQYF.

A remark on this clonotype: A junction boundary mismatches the germline segment, possibly from a read error. The chain links TRBV5-1 to TRBJ2-3, with 8 positions matching TRBD2. This CDR3 is built from 14 residues. CDR1 and CDR2 from the germline V gene are SGHRS and YFSETQ. CDR3: CASVRGGNTDTKYF. DNA for the CDR3: TGCGCCAGCGTTCGGGGGGGTAACACAGATACGAAGTATTTT.

This clonotype was seen at least ten times. This chain uses TRBV18 with TRBJ2-7; TRBD1 agrees at 7 bases. Germline V gives CDR1 KGHSH, CDR2 LQKENI. The CDR3 is 14 amino acids. Unmatched junction bases numbered 4, after V lost 3 bases and J lost 2 bases. This CDR3 reads CASSPDRRPYEQYF. The CDR3 DNA is TGTGCCAGCTCACCGGACAGGAGACCCTACGAGCAGTACTTC.

There are many counts of this clonotype. The chain links TRBV5-1 to TRBJ2-2; D ambiguous. The germline V gene encodes CDR1 SGHRS and CDR2 YFSETQ. The V gene lost 2 bases and the J gene lost 4 bases, with 0 bases spanning the gap. CDR3 length: 11 amino acids. CDR3 nucleotides: TGCGCCAGCAGCTTCACCGGGGAGCTGTTTTTT. This translates into CASSFTGELFF.

This clonotype was seen many times. This CDR3 reads CASSQETGDYTGELFF. CDR3 in DNA: TGCGCCAGCAGCCAAGAAACAGGGGATTACACCGGGGAGCTGTTTTTT. The rearrangement joins TRBV4-1 to TRBJ2-2; TRBD1 matches 7 bases. The CDR3 consists of 16 residues. Germline CDR1 reads MGHRA; CDR2 reads YSYEKL. Trimming removed 0 bases from V and 3 bases from J; junction bases left unmatched: 4.

The V call is TRBV12-3 or TRBV12-4, the J call TRBJ1-1; D perhaps matches TRBD1 (5 bases). The CDR3 totals 13 residues. The V end was cut by 3 bases, the J end by 4 bases, with 9 bases between. CDR3 in DNA: TGTGCCAGCAGTTTGGTGGGGGGCACTGAAGCTTTCTTT. Its protein is CASSLVGGTEAFF.

This clonotype has ten or more counts. This rearrangement joins TRBV10-2 to TRBJ1-2; no firm D call. The germline CDR1 and CDR2 sequences are WSHSY and SAAADI. V lost 0 bases, J lost 8 bases, and 13 bases lay in between. This CDR3 region has 14 residues. The CDR3 DNA is TGCGCCAGCAGTGAGTCGATCCGCCAGGCGGGCTACACCTTC. As protein: CASSESIRQAGYTF.

The chain combines TRBV10-3 with TRBJ2-1, with a weak D call TRBD2 (5 bases). Per the germline V gene, CDR1 is ENHRY and CDR2 is SYGVKD. CDR3 length equals 14 residues. The V and J ends lost 2 bases and 5 bases respectively, with 10 bases between them. CDR3 sequence: CAISERWRDNEQFF. The CDR3 DNA is TGTGCCATCAGTGAGAGGTGGCGGGACAATGAGCAGTTCTTC.

This clonotype has at least ten counts. This chain links TRBV12-3 or TRBV12-4 with TRBJ1-5; 9 bases map to TRBD1. Germline trimming cut 6 bases from V and 5 bases from J; bases unmatched to any gene: 2. The CDR3 sequence is 13 residues long. The CDR3 sequence: CASSRDRDQPQHF. Written as DNA, the CDR3 is TGTGCCAGCAGCCGGGACAGGGATCAGCCCCAGCATTTT.

This clonotype was observed at least ten times. This chain connects TRBV10-3 to TRBJ2-3; D uncertain. The germline V and J ends were trimmed by 3 bases and 7 bases, with 20 bases remaining between them. The CDR3 totals 16 residues. Per germline, CDR1 ENHRY and CDR2 SYGVKD. The CDR3 DNA sequence: TGTGCCATCAGTGACCCTGAATCACGGCCCCGGAATACGCAGTATTTT. This sequence encodes CAISDPESRPRNTQYF.

This clonotype occurred many times. The chain is built from TRBV9 and TRBJ1-4; D remains ambiguous. Germline V lookup: CDR1 SGDLS, CDR2 YYNGEE. V shed 4 bases and J shed 3 bases, with 19 bases lying between them. CDR3 length: 17 amino acids. Here the CDR3 reads CASSPPTGSEANEKLFF. The CDR3 DNA sequence: TGTGCCAGCAGCCCACCCACCGGGTCAGAGGCTAATGAAAAACTGTTTTTT.

This clonotype has ten or more counts. The CDR3 here is CASRLASGGANEQYF. Here the CDR3 DNA reads TGCGCCAGCCGCCTTGCTAGCGGGGGGGCCAACGAGCAGTACTTC. The chain joins TRBV5-1 to TRBJ2-7; 12 bases map to TRBD2. With V trimmed by 7 bases and J by 5 bases, 10 bases remained unmatched. Germline CDR1 reads SGHRS; CDR2 reads YFSETQ. There are 15 residues in the CDR3. The full variable domain, completed using reference TRBV5-1 and TRBJ2-7, is KAGVTQTPRYLIKTRGQQVTLSCSPISGHRSVSWYQQTPGQGLQFLFEYFSETQRNKGNFPGRFSGRQFSNSRSEMNVSTLELGDSALYLCASRLASGGANEQYFGPGTRLTVT.

Comments on this clonotype: One end of the junction is discordant with germline, which a read error may explain. V is TRBV2 and J is TRBJ2-3; D might be TRBD2 (6 bases). The CDR3 sequence is 16 residues long. Germline V gives CDR1 SNHLY, CDR2 FYNNEI. CDR3 sequence reads: CASSERAAGRAYTQSF. The CDR3 bases are TGTGCCAGCAGTGAAAGAGCAGCGGGCAGGGCATATACGCAGTCTTTT.

This clonotype was seen ten or more times. The rearrangement joins TRBV3-1 to TRBJ1-6; 9 bases map to TRBD1. The germline gives CDR1 LGHDT, CDR2 YNNKEL (reference sequence). The CDR3 runs 15 residues. Germline trimming cut 1 base from V and 9 bases from J; bases unmatched to any gene: 4. The CDR3 DNA reads TGTGCCAGCAGCCAAGGAGACAGGGGGTTTTCACCCCTCCACTTT. As protein: CASSQGDRGFSPLHF.